This TCR beta chain was profiled in a study of OX40 agonist ivuxolimab in advanced cancers. Study details: Administration of intravenous ivuxolimab to patients occurred every 2 weeks at 0.01 to 10 mg/kg.

This CDR3 spans 15 amino acids. V lost 0 bases to trimming and J lost 1 base; unmatched junction nucleotides: 0. Per germline, CDR1 SGHRS and CDR2 YFSETQ. Data came from immunoSEQ multiplex PCR; TCRdb stores just in-frame clones and leaves some out. The sample records some 22,000 clones, 77% being singletons. This clone was detected a few times. The specimen was CD4+ or CD8+ T cells sorted from blood, collected in a trial of the OX40 agonist ivuxolimab. This clonotype was obtained from an adult with an advanced solid tumor such as melanoma, head and neck, liver or kidney cancer. The chain carries TRBV5-1 and TRBJ2-2, with 7 bases matching TRBD2. CDR3: CASSLAGGNTGELFF. CDR3 bases: TGCGCCAGCAGCTTGGCGGGAGGGAACACCGGGGAGCTGTTTTTT.